The clone carrying this T cell receptor beta chain was found many times. The antigen remains unidentified. The entry originates in a study of T-cell memory formation after mild COVID-19. Study summary: Largely, TCR clusters stayed within a single donor.

The authors produced TCR alpha and TCR beta cDNA libraries with sample barcodes and UMIs by 5'RACE using constant-segment primers. Each CDR3 protein is one row after TCRdb ran MiXCR on the 5' RACE reads. The sample includes about 270,000 distinct CDR3 sequences, around 15% of them seen just once. Study results and caveats: There were some responding clones in pre-infection memory, which suggested that cross-reactive memory had joined. While clones contracting from day 15 to 85 were balanced between CD4 and CD8, later expanders leaned CD4+.

Trimming removed 5 bases from V and 3 bases from J, with 10 bases in between. The CDR3 has 13 residues. Specimen: PBMCs or a T cell subset sorted from them (not recorded which). The chain is built from TRBV12-3 or TRBV12-4 and TRBJ1-1, with D possibly TRBD1 on 5 matching bases. This TCR was sampled from a man aged 18 to 35 who had mild COVID-19 (a few samples of this study predate the infection). Cell type and time point are not known. This CDR3 is CASSGSGDTEAFF. CDR3 in DNA: TGTGCCAGCAGTGGATCGGGGGACACTGAAGCTTTCTTT.